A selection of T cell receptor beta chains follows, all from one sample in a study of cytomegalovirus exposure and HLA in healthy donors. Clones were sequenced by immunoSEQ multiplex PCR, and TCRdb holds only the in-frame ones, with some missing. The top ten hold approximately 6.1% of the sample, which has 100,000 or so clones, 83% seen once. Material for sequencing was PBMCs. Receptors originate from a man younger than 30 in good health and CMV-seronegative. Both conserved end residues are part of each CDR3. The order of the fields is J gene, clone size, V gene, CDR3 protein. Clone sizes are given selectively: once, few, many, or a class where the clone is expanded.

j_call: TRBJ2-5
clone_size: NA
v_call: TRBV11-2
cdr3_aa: CASSLENGPGTQYF

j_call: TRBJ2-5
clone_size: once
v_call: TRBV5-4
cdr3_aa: CASSRNRGSGETQYF

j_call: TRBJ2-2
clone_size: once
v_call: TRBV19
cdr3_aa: CASSNPLREVTGELFF

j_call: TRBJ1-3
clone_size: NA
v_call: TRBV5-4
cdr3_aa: CASSFGQAGNTIYF

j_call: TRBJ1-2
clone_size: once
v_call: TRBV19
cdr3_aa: CASSPQINYGYTF

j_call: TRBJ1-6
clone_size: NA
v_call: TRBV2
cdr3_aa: CASSSHSPLHF

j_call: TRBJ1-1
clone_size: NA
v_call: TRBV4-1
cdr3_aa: CASSQDLVALGGTTEAFF

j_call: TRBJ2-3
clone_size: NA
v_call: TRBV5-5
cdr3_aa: CASSQDRGLGSSTDTQYF

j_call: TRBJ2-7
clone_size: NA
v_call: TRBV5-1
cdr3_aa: CASSPDGTGAYEQYF

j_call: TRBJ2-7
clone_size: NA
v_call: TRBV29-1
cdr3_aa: CSVQLADYEQYF

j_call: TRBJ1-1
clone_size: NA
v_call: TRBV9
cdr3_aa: CASSARQGQNTEAFF

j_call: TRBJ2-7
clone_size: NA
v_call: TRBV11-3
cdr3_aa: CASSWTSGSSYEQYF

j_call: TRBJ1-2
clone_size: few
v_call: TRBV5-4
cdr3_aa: CASSYTGAYGYTF

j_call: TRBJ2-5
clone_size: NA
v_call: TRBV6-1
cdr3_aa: CASNPEFRETQYF

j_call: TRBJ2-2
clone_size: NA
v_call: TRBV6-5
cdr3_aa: CASSSHLVETGELFF

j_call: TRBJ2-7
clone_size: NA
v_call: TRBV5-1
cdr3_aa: CASSLAGTGITYEQYF

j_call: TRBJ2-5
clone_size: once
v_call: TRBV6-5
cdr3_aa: CASSYRGRVETQYF

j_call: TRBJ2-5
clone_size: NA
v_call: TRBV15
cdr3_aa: CATSRDLGTQETQYF

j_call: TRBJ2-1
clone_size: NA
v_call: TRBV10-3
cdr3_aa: CAISALGGSSGNEQFF

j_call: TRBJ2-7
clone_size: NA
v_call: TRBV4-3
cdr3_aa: CASSQEWTAHYEQYF

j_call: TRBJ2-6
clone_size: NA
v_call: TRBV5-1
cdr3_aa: CASSLATRGGANVLTF

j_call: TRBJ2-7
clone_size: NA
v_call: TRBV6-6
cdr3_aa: CASSLSTSGRTYEQYF

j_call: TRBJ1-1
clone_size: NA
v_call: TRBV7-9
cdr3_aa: CASSRELMNTEAFF

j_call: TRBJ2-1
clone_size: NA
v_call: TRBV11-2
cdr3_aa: CASSLGTSDNEQFF

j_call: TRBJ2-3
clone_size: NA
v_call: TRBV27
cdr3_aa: CASSPHRFSGTGSDTQYF

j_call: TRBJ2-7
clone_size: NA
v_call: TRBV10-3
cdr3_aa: CALGEDSSYEQYF

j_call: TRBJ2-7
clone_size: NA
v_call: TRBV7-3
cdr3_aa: CASSSAGGLYEQYF

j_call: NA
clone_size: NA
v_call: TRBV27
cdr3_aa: CASSSGQYYEQYF

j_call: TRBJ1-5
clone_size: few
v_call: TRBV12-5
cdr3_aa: CASGEAYSNQPQHF

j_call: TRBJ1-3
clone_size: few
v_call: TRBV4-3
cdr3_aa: CASSQVASRVFGNTIYF

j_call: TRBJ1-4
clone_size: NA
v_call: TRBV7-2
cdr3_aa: CASSSQGGNEKLFF

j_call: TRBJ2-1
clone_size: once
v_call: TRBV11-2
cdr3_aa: CASSLFLANNEQFF

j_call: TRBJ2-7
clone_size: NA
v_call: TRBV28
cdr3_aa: CASSLWAGGKYEQYF

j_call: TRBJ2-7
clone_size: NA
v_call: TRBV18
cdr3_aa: CASSPLRVAALSSYEQYF

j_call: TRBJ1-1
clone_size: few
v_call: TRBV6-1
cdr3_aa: CASSEAAGGTEAFF

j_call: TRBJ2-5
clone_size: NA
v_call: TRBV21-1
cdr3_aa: CASRTNGGQDQETQYF

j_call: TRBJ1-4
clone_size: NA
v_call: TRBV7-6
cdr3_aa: CASTLRSGYNEKLFF

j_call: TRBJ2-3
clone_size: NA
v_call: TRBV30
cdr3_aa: CAWSTRTGSITDTQYF

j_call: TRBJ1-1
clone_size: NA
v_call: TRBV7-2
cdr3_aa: CASSLASKNTEAFF

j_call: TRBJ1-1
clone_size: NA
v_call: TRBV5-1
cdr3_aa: CASSLRTGRDTEAFF

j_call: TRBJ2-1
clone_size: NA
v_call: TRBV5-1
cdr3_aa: CASSLAAPRDEQFF